The next 22 T cell receptor beta chains were all read from a single sample in a study of OX40 agonist ivuxolimab in advanced cancers. Some clones are missing from TCRdb's copy, which holds only in-frame ones; the method was immunoSEQ multiplex PCR. The profile shows tens of thousands of clones, under 90% of them singletons. This material consisted of CD4+ or CD8+ T cells sorted from blood, taken in a trial of the OX40 agonist ivuxolimab. Receptors originate from an adult with an advanced solid tumor such as melanoma, head and neck, liver or kidney cancer.

The chain couples TRBV15 to TRBJ1-2, with a weak D call TRBD1 (5 bases). The CDR3 has 12 amino acids. Looked up from germline, CDR1 is LNHNV and CDR2 is YYDKDF (reference sequence). Trimming left V 9 bases short and J 2 bases short, with 10 bases between. DNA of the CDR3: TGTGCCACACGTCAGGGAAACTATGGCTACACCTTC. Its translation: CATRQGNYGYTF.

Only one count was recorded for this clone. The V gene is TRBV6-5, the J gene TRBJ2-3; 7 bases are shared with TRBD2. The V and J ends lost 6 bases and 5 bases, in that order; junction bases with no gene match: 5. The length of the CDR3 is 13 residues. Germline values: CDR1 MNHEY, CDR2 SVGAGI. The CDR3: CASSQREGDTQYF. CDR3 sequence (DNA): TGTGCCAGCAGCCAAAGGGAGGGAGATACGCAGTATTTT.

The rearrangement joins TRBV7-3 to TRBJ2-1, with D possibly matching TRBD2 (5 bases). Germline V CDR1 and CDR2: SGHTA, FQGTGA. The germline V and J ends were trimmed by 5 bases and 3 bases, with 8 bases remaining between them. The CDR3 runs to 13 residues. The CDR3 bases are TGTGCCAGCAGCCAAGACTACTACAATGAGCAGTTCTTC. This translates into CASSQDYYNEQFF.

In DNA, the CDR3 is TGCGCCAGCAGCTTGTTTCCCGGCCAAGAGACCCAGTACTTC. Translating gives CASSLFPGQETQYF. V usage is TRBV5-1 and J usage is TRBJ2-5, with D uncertain. The CDR3 is made up of 14 amino acids. Germline V gene lookup returns CDR1 SGHRS and CDR2 YFSETQ. Trimming removed 1 base at V and 1 base at J, with 8 bases between.

The chain carries TRBV28 and TRBJ1-1; D is undetermined. The length of the CDR3 is 13 residues. Germline assignment: CDR1 MDHEN and CDR2 SYDVKM. Trimming left V 2 bases short and J 3 bases short, with 7 bases between. The CDR3 loop reads CASSLNSDTEAFF. The CDR3 DNA reads TGTGCCAGCAGTTTAAACAGTGACACTGAAGCTTTCTTT.

The chain carries TRBV2 and TRBJ2-7, with TRBD2 matching 9 bases. Germline lookup yields CDR1 SNHLY and CDR2 FYNNEI. V shed 4 bases, J shed 7 bases, and the junction held 8 bases outside the gene matches. CDR3 length: 14 amino acids. CDR3 amino acids: CASSAAGGPGEQYF. The CDR3 coding sequence is TGTGCCAGCAGTGCGGCGGGAGGGCCGGGGGAGCAGTACTTC.

V gene TRBV5-1 combines with J gene TRBJ2-1; D unresolved. CDR1 SGHRS and CDR2 YFSETQ come from the germline V gene. This CDR3 spans 15 amino acids. V was shortened by 1 base and J by 2 bases, with 10 bases between the two germline ends. In DNA, the CDR3 is TGCGCCAGCAGCTTGCGACTGGTAGCCTACAATGAGCAGTTCTTC. Translated: CASSLRLVAYNEQFF.

J is TRBJ2-7 and V is TRBV10-3, with TRBD1 matching over 11 bases. The germline CDR1 and CDR2 sequences are ENHRY and SYGVKD. V trimming: 3 bases; J trimming: 3 bases; junction bases outside the gene matches: 4. This CDR3 has 15 residues. As DNA, the CDR3 is TGTGCCATCAGTGACGCCGGGACAGGGGGCTACGAGCAGTACTTC. Translated, it gives CAISDAGTGGYEQYF.

The CDR3 nucleotides read TGTGCCAGCAGTTTCACAGGGGATAATTCACCCCTCCACTTT. Its protein product is CASSFTGDNSPLHF. The genes are TRBV27 and TRBJ1-6; 7 nucleotides agree with TRBD1. The CDR3 consists of 14 residues. V lost 3 bases, J lost 5 bases, and 1 base stayed unmatched. Per the germline V gene, CDR1 is MNHEY and CDR2 is SMNVEV (reference sequence).

This chain joins TRBV4-1 and TRBJ2-3, with D possibly being TRBD1 or TRBD2 (5 bases each). CDR3 size: 15 residues. Germline loops: CDR1 MGHRA, CDR2 YSYEKL. V lost 3 bases and J lost 6, with 16 bases in between. DNA of the CDR3: TGCGCCAGCAGCCAGGGACGGGCAGTTGAGGATACGCAGTATTTT. As protein: CASSQGRAVEDTQYF.

The chain's CDR3 is CASSSWDRELYF. CDR3 nucleotide sequence: TGTGCCAGCAGCTCCTGGGACAGGGAGCTCTATTTT. The chain uses TRBV5-6 and TRBJ2-3, with 9 bases identical to TRBD1. The length of the CDR3 is 12 residues. Germline CDR1 and CDR2: SGHDT and YYEEEE. The V and J ends lost 3 bases and 15 bases, in that order; junction bases with no gene match: 8.

The chain employs TRBV5-6 and TRBJ2-3; the D is unclear. The length of the CDR3 is 15 residues. Germline CDR1 SGHDT, CDR2 YYEEEE. V lost 4 bases to trimming and J lost 0 bases, with 12 bases between them. This CDR3 reads CASSIVVPSTDTQYF. As DNA, the CDR3 is TGTGCCAGCAGCATAGTAGTACCAAGCACAGATACGCAGTATTTT.

The V gene is TRBV23-1, the J gene TRBJ2-7; D is perhaps TRBD2 (6 bases). TRBV23-1 counts as an open reading frame of uncertain function. Trimming shortened V by 7 bases and J by 6 bases, and 10 bases separated the two germline ends. The CDR3 sequence is 11 residues long. The CDR3 bases are TGCGCCAGCACCGCGGGGCCCGAGCAGTACTTC. This gives the protein CASTAGPEQYF.

Worth noting for this clone: Other nucleotide sequences from this sample produce the same CDR3. The chain carries TRBV5-1 and TRBJ2-7, with 8 nucleotides matching TRBD2. There are 15 residues in the CDR3. Germline V gene sequence: CDR1 SGHRS, CDR2 YFSETQ. V lost 0 bases, J lost 2 bases, and 4 bases stayed unmatched. Here the CDR3 DNA reads TGCGCCAGCAGCTTGGGAGCGGGGGACCCCTACGAGCAGTACTTC. Amino acids: CASSLGAGDPYEQYF.

The chain uses TRBV5-1 and TRBJ2-5, with TRBD1 matching 9 bases. The length of the CDR3 is 16 residues. Germline-derived CDR1 and CDR2 are SGHRS and YFSETQ. The V and J ends lost 1 base and 7 bases, in that order; junction bases with no gene match: 11. CDR3: CASSLWTLGQGRTQYF. CDR3 sequence (DNA): TGCGCCAGCAGCTTGTGGACTTTGGGACAGGGTCGGACCCAGTACTTC.

The V gene is TRBV5-4, the J gene TRBJ2-7, with a possible D match to TRBD1 (6 bases). Trimming took 3 bases from V and 0 from J, leaving 10 bases between them. The germline V gene has CDR1 SGHNT and CDR2 YYREEE (reference sequence). The length of the CDR3 is 14 residues. The CDR3: CASSSQGHSYEQYF. The CDR3 DNA follows: TGTGCCAGCAGCTCTCAGGGACACTCCTACGAGCAGTACTTC.

The chain couples TRBV6-5 to TRBJ1-1, with D unclear. Trimming shortened V by 1 base and J by 1 base, and 7 bases separated the two germline ends. The CDR3 is 14 amino acids. Germline-derived CDR1 and CDR2 are MNHEY and SVGAGI. CDR3 residues: CASSYLAANTEAFF. CDR3 coding DNA: TGTGCCAGCAGTTACTTAGCCGCGAACACTGAAGCTTTCTTT.

This clone occurred a few times. The same CDR3 arises from other DNA sequences in this sample as well. The chain combines TRBV5-1 with TRBJ2-5; 8 bases agree with TRBD1. Losses at the gene ends were 4 bases for V and 5 bases for J; bases not matched to a gene: 4. Per germline, CDR1 SGHRS and CDR2 YFSETQ. The CDR3 has 13 residues. The CDR3 region is CASSTGQGETQYF. As DNA, the CDR3 is TGCGCCAGCAGCACAGGACAGGGTGAGACCCAGTACTTC.

The chain couples TRBV18 to TRBJ2-2; D possibly uses TRBD1 or TRBD2 (6 bases each). There are 14 residues in the CDR3. Germline V CDR1 and CDR2: KGHSH, LQKENI. V was cut by 2 bases and J by 5 bases, with 9 bases left in between. Here the CDR3 reads CASSPSGATGELFF. CDR3 bases: TGTGCCAGCTCACCATCGGGGGCGACCGGGGAGCTGTTTTTT.

This clone was seen a few times. The chain uses TRBV18 and TRBJ1-2; no clear D. CDR3 length: 14 amino acids. CDR1 KGHSH and CDR2 LQKENI come from the germline V gene. Trimming stripped 0 bases from V and 8 bases from J, with 13 bases between. The CDR3 nucleotides are TGTGCCAGCTCACCACCGGCGTGGCGCAAGGGCTACACCTTC. Amino acid sequence: CASSPPAWRKGYTF.

V gene TRBV19 combines with J gene TRBJ2-1; 8 bases line up with TRBD2. Germline V gene lookup returns CDR1 LNHDA and CDR2 SQIVND (reference sequence). The CDR3 extends over 14 amino acids. Losses at the gene ends were 5 bases for V and 9 bases for J; bases not matched to a gene: 9. The CDR3: CASSPGLGGSEQFF. The CDR3 nucleotides read TGTGCCAGTAGTCCGGGACTAGGGGGAAGTGAGCAGTTCTTC.

The chain joins TRBV2 to TRBJ1-5, with unresolved D. The CDR3 covers 14 residues. Germline V lookup: CDR1 SNHLY, CDR2 FYNNEI. Trimming left V 3 bases short and J 0 bases short, with 6 bases between. The CDR3, as DNA: TGTGCCAGCAGTGATCCGTATAGCAATCAGCCCCAGCATTTT. This codes for CASSDPYSNQPQHF. The full variable domain, with the rest looked up from reference TRBV2 and TRBJ1-5, is EPEVTQTPSHQVTQMGQEVILRCVPISNHLYFYWYRQILGQKVEFLVSFYNNEISEKSEIFDDQFSVERPDGSNFTLKIRSTKLEDSAMYFCASSDPYSNQPQHFGDGTRLSIL.